These 12 T cell receptor beta chains were sequenced from one sample in a study of cytomegalovirus exposure and HLA in healthy donors. The PCR had 60 Vbeta and 13 Jbeta primers. TCRdb's copy holds only in-frame clones and misses some; the assay was immunoSEQ multiplex PCR. In the table there are under 150,000 clones, more than 75% of which are singletons. Sequencing was done on a sample of PBMCs. These receptors were obtained from a male donor in good health and CMV-seronegative.

This chain connects TRBV7-9 to TRBJ1-2, with D possibly being TRBD1 (5 bases). This CDR3 spans 13 amino acids. From germline, CDR1 is SEHNR and CDR2 FQNEAQ (reference sequence). V was pared by 5 bases and J by 8 bases, with 15 bases between. CDR3 sequence: CASSGTRTGGYTF. CDR3 coding DNA: TGTGCCAGCAGCGGTACGCGAACAGGAGGCTACACCTTC.

This chain joins TRBV2 and TRBJ1-2; 7 bases fit TRBD1. The CDR3 is made up of 14 amino acids. Germline V gives CDR1 SNHLY, CDR2 FYNNEI. V lost 3 bases, J lost 4 bases, and 5 bases stayed unmatched. CDR3 loop: CASSDVGGSYGYTF. The CDR3 DNA reads TGTGCCAGCAGTGACGTAGGGGGCAGCTATGGCTACACCTTC.

The chain employs TRBV5-4 and TRBJ1-3; tentatively, D is TRBD1 (5 bases). Germline-derived CDR1 and CDR2 are SGHNT and YYREEE (reference sequence). This CDR3 spans 16 amino acids. V dropped 4 bases and J dropped 0 bases, with 14 bases sitting between them. The CDR3 protein is CASSTSTAPSGNTIYF. CDR3 sequence (DNA): TGTGCCAGCAGCACGTCGACAGCTCCCTCTGGAAACACCATATATTTT.

This clone was recorded once. V and J are TRBV18 and TRBJ2-7; a weak D match, TRBD1 (6 bases). The germline CDR1 and CDR2 sequences are KGHSH and LQKENI. The V end was cut by 2 bases, the J end by 2 bases, with 13 bases between. The CDR3 totals 15 residues. The CDR3 here is CASSPRQGRPYEQYF. The CDR3 DNA reads as TGTGCCAGCTCACCAAGGCAGGGGCGACCCTACGAGCAGTACTTC.

CDR3 bases: TGTGCCAGCAGCTTAGGGGGCGGGGGGAGTCCTTACAATGAGCAGTTCTTC. Its translation is CASSLGGGGSPYNEQFF. The rearrangement uses TRBV7-2 and TRBJ2-1, with TRBD2 matching over 8 bases. Germline V gene lookup returns CDR1 SGHTA and CDR2 FQGNSA. Unmatched junction bases numbered 9, after V lost 1 base and J lost 4 bases. CDR3 length: 17 residues.

This rearrangement joins TRBV15 to TRBJ1-3, with unresolved D. Germline values: CDR1 LNHNV, CDR2 YYDKDF (reference sequence). V was shortened by 3 bases and J by 3 bases, with 12 bases between the two germline ends. The CDR3 runs to 15 residues. CDR3 loop: CATSRVRDLGNTIYF. CDR3 nucleotide sequence: TGTGCCACCAGCAGGGTCCGGGATCTTGGAAACACCATATATTTT.

A few counts support this clone. The V and J genes are TRBV4-3 and TRBJ2-3, with 9 nucleotides matching TRBD2. Germline CDR1 is LGHNA and CDR2 is YSLEER. V lost 0 bases to trimming and J lost 4 bases; unmatched junction nucleotides: 5. The CDR3 consists of 16 residues. Here the CDR3 DNA reads TGCGCCAGCAGCCAAGATCGCCGCGGGGGGGCAGATACGCAGTATTTT. This codes for CASSQDRRGGADTQYF.

V and J are TRBV5-1 and TRBJ2-3; 9 bases agree with TRBD1. This CDR3 comprises 15 residues. CDR1 is SGHRS, CDR2 YFSETQ, per germline. Trimming removed 2 bases from V and 4 bases from J; junction bases left unmatched: 5. CDR3 region: CASSLYRGPADTQYF. For the CDR3, the DNA is TGCGCCAGCAGCTTATACAGGGGGCCTGCAGATACGCAGTATTTT.

The chain links TRBV5-4 to TRBJ2-5; 8 nucleotides line up with TRBD2. V lost 4 bases, J lost 0 bases, and 8 bases stayed unmatched. The CDR3 contains 16 residues. The germline V gene encodes CDR1 SGHNT and CDR2 YYREEE (reference sequence). DNA for the CDR3: TGTGCCAGCAGCCGAGGGAGTAGCGGGGACCAAGAGACCCAGTACTTC. It yields the protein CASSRGSSGDQETQYF.

The CDR3 DNA is TGTGCCACCAGCTCCCGAGGGGGTAGCGGGGGGAGCTCCTACAATGAGCAGTTCTTC. Protein product: CATSSRGGSGGSSYNEQFF. V gene TRBV15 combines with J gene TRBJ2-1; 10 nucleotides agree with TRBD2. The CDR3 spans 19 residues. CDR1 and CDR2 (germline): LNHNV, YYDKDF (reference sequence). The V gene end was trimmed by 5 bases and the J gene end by 0 bases; junction bases not matched to a gene: 13.

The V and J genes are TRBV7-8 and TRBJ1-4; TRBD1 matches at 7 bases. CDR1 is SGHVS, CDR2 FQNEAQ, per germline. This CDR3 has 16 residues. After removal of 1 base from V and 5 bases from J, the junction contained 7 bases not matched to a gene. The CDR3 DNA reads TGTGCCAGCAGCTTAGGGGGTGAGGGGGCGAATGAAAAACTGTTTTTT. Translated: CASSLGGEGANEKLFF.

The CDR3: CASSIQGQYGNTIYF. Written as DNA, the CDR3 is TGTGCCAGTAGTATTCAGGGACAGTATGGAAACACCATATATTTT. V gene TRBV19 combines with J gene TRBJ1-3; 7 bases are a match to TRBD1. Germline CDR1 reads LNHDA; CDR2 reads SQIVND (reference sequence). V lost 3 bases to trimming and J lost 3 bases; unmatched junction nucleotides: 5. This CDR3 has 15 residues.